This TCR beta chain was captured by sequencing in a study of T cells after yellow fever vaccination. MiXCR, run by TCRdb on the 5' RACE reads, gives a single entry per CDR3 protein. The data contain roughly 250,000 distinct CDR3 sequences, roughly 13% of them singletons. CDR3 length: 14 residues. Trimming pared 5 bases from V and 4 bases from J, leaving 16 bases between. The germline V gene encodes CDR1 SGHRS and CDR2 YFSETQ. The genes are TRBV5-1 and TRBJ2-7, with a tentative D call TRBD1 (5 bases). Sequences were derived from CD4+ T cells sorted from PBMCs, sampled 45 days after the yellow fever booster vaccination. This clonotype was obtained from a young man who received the YFV17D yellow fever vaccine. The CDR3, as DNA: TGCGCCAGCAGATCCTATAGTGGGGCTTACGAGCAGTACTTC. Its protein product is CASRSYSGAYEQYF.